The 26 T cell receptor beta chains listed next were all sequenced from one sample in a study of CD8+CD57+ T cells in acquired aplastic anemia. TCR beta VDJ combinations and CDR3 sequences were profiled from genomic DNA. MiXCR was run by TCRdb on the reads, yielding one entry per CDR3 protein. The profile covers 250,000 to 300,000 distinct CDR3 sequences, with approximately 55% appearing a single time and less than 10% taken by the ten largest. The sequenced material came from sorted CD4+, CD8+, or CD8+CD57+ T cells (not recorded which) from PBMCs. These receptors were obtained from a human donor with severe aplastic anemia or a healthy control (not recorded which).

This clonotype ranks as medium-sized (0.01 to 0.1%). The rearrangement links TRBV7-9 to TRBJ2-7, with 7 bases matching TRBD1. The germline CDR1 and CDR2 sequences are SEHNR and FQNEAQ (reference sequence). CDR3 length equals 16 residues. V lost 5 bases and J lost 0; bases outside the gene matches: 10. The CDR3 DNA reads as TGTGCCAGCAGCCATTTGGGACAGTCGTACTCCTACGAGCAGTACTTC. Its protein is CASSHLGQSYSYEQYF.

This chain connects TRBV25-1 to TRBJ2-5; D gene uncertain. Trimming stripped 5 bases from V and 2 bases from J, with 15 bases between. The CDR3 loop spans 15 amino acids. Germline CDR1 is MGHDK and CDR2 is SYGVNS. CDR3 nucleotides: TGTGCCAGCAGTCTTTCAGGTCATATTCAAGAGACCCAGTACTTC. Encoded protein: CASSLSGHIQETQYF. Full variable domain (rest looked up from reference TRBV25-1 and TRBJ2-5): EADIYQTPRYLVIGTGKKITLECSQTMGHDKMYWYQQDPGMELHLIHYSYGVNSTEKGDLSSESTVSRIRTEHFPLTLESARPSHTSQYLCASSLSGHIQETQYFGPGTRLLVL.

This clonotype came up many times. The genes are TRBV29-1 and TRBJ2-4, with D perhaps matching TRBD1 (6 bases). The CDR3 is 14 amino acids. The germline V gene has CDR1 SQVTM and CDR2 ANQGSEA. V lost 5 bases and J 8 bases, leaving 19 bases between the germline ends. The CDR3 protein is CSVKRLGARDIQYF. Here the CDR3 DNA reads TGCAGCGTTAAAAGGCTGGGGGCGCGAGACATTCAGTACTTC.

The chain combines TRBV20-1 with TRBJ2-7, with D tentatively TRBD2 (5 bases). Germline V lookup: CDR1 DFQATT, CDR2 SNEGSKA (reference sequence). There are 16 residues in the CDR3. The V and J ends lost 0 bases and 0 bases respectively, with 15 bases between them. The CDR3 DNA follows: TGCAGTGCTAGAGATTTAGCGCAGGACCCCTCCTACGAGCAGTACTTC. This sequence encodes CSARDLAQDPSYEQYF.

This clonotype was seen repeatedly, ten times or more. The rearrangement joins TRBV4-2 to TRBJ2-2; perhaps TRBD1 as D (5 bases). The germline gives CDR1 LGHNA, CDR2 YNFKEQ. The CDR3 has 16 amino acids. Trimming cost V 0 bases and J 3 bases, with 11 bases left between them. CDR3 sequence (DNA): TGTGCCAGCAGCCAAGAGGGGCTGTCAGACACCGGGGAGCTGTTTTTT. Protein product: CASSQEGLSDTGELFF.

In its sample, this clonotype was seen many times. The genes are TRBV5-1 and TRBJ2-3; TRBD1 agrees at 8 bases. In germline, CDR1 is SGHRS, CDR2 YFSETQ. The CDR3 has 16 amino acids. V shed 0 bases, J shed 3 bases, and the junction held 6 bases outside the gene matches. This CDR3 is CASSLEGQAATDTQYF. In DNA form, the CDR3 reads TGCGCCAGCAGCTTGGAGGGACAGGCTGCTACAGATACGCAGTATTTT.

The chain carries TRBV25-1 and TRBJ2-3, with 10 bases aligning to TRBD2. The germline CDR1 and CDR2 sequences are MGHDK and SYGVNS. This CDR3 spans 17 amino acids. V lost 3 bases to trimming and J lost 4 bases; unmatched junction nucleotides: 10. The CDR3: CASSEWNSGGPPDTQYF. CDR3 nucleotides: TGTGCCAGCAGTGAGTGGAATAGCGGGGGGCCCCCAGATACGCAGTATTTT.

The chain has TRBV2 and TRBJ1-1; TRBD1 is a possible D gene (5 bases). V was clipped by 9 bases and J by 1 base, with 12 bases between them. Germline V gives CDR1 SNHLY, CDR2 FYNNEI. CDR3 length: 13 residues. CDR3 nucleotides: TGTGCCAGTTCCAGGGAAAAGAACACTGAAGCTTTCTTT. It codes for CASSREKNTEAFF.

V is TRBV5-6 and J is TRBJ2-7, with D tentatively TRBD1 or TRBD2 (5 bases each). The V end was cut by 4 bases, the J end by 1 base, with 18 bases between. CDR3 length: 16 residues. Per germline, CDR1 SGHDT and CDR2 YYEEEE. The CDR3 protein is CASSQTNRDGSYEQYF. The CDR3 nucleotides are TGTGCCAGCAGCCAAACTAACCGGGACGGGTCCTACGAGCAGTACTTC.

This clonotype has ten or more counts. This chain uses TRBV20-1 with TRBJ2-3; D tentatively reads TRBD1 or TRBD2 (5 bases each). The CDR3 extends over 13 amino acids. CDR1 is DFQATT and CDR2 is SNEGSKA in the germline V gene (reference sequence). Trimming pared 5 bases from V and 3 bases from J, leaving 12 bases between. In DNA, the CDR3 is TGCAGTGCTCCCGGGACGGGGACAGATACGCAGTATTTT. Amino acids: CSAPGTGTDTQYF.

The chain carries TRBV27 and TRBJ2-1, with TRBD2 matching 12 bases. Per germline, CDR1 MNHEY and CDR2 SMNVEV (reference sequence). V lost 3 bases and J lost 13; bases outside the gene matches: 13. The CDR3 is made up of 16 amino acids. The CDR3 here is CASSFPTSGGSREQFF. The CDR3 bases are TGTGCCAGCAGTTTCCCGACTAGCGGGGGAAGCAGGGAACAGTTCTTC.

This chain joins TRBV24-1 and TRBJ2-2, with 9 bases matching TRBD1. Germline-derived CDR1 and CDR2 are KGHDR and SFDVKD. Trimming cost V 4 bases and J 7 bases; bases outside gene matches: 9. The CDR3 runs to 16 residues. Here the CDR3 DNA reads TGTGCCACCAGTGACTTTGGACAGGGGAGGGACGGGGAGCTGTTTTTT. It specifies CATSDFGQGRDGELFF.

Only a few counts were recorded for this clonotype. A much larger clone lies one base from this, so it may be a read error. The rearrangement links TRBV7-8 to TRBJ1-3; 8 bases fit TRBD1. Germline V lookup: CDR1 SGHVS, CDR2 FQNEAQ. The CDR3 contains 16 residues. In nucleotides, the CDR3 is TGTGCCGGCAGCCCGAGACAGGGGTTCGCTGGAAACACCATATATTTT. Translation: CAGSPRQGFAGNTIYF.

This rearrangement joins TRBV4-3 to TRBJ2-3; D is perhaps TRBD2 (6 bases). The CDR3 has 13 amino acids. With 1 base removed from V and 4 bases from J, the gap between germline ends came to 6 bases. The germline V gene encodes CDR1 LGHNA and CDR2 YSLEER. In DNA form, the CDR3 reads TGCGCCAGCAGCCAAGGACTAGCAGATACGCAGTATTTT. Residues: CASSQGLADTQYF.

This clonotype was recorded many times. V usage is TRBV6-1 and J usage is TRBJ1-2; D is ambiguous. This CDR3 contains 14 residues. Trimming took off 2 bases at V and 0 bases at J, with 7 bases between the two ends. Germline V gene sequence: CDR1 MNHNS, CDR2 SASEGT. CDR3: CASSERASNYGYTF. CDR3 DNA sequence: TGTGCCAGCAGTGAACGGGCTTCTAACTATGGCTACACCTTC.

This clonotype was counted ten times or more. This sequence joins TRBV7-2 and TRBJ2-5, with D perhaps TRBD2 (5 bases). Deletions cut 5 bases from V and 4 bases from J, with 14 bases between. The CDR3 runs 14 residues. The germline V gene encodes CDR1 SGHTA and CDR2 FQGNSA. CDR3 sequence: CASSLGPRGETQYF. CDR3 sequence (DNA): TGTGCCAGCAGCCTAGGGCCCCGGGGAGAGACCCAGTACTTC.

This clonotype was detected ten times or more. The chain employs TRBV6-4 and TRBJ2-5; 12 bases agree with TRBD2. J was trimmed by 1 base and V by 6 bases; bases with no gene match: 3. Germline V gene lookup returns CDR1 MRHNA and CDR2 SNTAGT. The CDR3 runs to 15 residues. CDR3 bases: TGTGCCAGCAGCCAGACTAGCGGGGGCCAAGAGACCCAGTACTTC. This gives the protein CASSQTSGGQETQYF.

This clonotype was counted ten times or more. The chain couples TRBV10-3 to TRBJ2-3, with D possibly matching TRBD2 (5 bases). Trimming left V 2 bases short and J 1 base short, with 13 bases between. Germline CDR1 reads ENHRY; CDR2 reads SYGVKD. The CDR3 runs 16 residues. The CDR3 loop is CAISEKSARGTDTQYF. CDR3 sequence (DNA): TGTGCCATCAGTGAGAAATCGGCGAGGGGCACAGATACGCAGTATTTT.

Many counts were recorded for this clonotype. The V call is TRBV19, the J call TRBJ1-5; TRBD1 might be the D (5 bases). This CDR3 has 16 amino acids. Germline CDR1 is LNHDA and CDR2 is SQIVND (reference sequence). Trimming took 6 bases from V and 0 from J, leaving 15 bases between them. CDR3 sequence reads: CASRPPGLLSNQPQHF. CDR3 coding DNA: TGTGCCAGTAGACCCCCGGGACTACTTAGCAATCAGCCCCAGCATTTT. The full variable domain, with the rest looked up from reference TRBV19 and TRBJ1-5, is DGGITQSPKYLFRKEGQNVTLSCEQNLNHDAMYWYRQDPGQGLRLIYYSQIVNDFQKGDIAEGYSVSREKKESFPLTVTSAQKNPTAFYLCASRPPGLLSNQPQHFGDGTRLSIL.

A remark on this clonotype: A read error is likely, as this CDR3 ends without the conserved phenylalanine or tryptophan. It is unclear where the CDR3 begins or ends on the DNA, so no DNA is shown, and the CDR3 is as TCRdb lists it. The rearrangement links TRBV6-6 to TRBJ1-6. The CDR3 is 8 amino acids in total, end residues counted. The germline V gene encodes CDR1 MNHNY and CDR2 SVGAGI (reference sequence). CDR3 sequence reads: CASSYGPP.

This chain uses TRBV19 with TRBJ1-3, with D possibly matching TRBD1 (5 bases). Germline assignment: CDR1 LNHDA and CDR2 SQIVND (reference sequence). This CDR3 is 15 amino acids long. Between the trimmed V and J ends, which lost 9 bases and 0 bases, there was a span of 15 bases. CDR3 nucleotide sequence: TGTGCCAGCTCGGGGGACCTCACCTCTGGAAACACCATATATTTT. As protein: CASSGDLTSGNTIYF. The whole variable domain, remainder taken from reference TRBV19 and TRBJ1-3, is DGGITQSPKYLFRKEGQNVTLSCEQNLNHDAMYWYRQDPGQGLRLIYYSQIVNDFQKGDIAEGYSVSREKKESFPLTVTSAQKNPTAFYLCASSGDLTSGNTIYFGEGSWLTVV.

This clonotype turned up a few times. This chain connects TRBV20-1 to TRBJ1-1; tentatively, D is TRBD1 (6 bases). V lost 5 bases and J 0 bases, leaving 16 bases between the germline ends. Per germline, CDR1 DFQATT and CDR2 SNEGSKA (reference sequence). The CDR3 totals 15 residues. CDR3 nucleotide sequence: TGCAGTGCTGAGACCTTGGACAGACTGAACACTGAAGCTTTCTTT. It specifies CSAETLDRLNTEAFF.

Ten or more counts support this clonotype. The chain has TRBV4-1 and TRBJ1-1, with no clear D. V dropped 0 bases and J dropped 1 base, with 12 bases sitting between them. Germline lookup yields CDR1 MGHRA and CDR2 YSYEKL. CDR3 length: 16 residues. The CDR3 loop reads CASSQDFNRPNTEAFF. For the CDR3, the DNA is TGCGCCAGCAGCCAAGATTTTAACAGACCGAACACTGAAGCTTTCTTT.

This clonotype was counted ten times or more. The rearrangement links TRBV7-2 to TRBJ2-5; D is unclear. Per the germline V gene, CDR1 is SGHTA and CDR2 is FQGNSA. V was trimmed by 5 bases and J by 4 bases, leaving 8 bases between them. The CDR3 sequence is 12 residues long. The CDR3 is CASSPNLETQYF. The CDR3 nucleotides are TGTGCCAGCAGCCCTAATCTAGAGACCCAGTACTTC.

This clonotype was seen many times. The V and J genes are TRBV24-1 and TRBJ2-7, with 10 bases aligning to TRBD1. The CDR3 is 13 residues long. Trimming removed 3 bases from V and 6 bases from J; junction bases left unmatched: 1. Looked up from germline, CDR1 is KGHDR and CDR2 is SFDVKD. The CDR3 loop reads CATSDDRGLEQYF. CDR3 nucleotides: TGTGCCACCAGTGATGACAGGGGGCTCGAGCAGTACTTC.

This CDR3 is CASSDLVAGGPETQYF. In nucleotides, the CDR3 is TGTGCCAGCAGTGATCTTGTAGCGGGGGGGCCTGAGACCCAGTACTTC. The V call is TRBV2, the J call TRBJ2-5; 11 bases map to TRBD2. The CDR3 consists of 16 residues. The V segment lost 3 bases and the J segment 5 bases; nucleotides outside the gene matches: 8. The germline gives CDR1 SNHLY, CDR2 FYNNEI.